This paragraph reports one T cell receptor beta chain. This specimen belongs to a study of cytomegalovirus exposure and HLA in healthy donors. The overall study: Out of around 360 genotyped donors, 81% belonged to the Caucasian-associated ancestry cluster.

Researchers ran the PCR with 60 Vbeta and 13 Jbeta primers. The repertoire was sequenced with immunoSEQ multiplex PCR; TCRdb's copy has only in-frame clones and lacks some. This table holds about 43,000 clones. CDR1 and CDR2 from the germline V gene are SGHTA and FQGNSA. This CDR3 contains 16 residues. V lost 0 bases, J lost 7 bases, and 11 bases stayed unmatched. The chain recombines TRBV7-2 with TRBJ2-7, with TRBD2 identical over 8 bases. This sequence was found in a woman in her 30s in good health and CMV-seronegative. Sequencing used PBMCs. In DNA, the CDR3 is TGTGCCAGCAGCTTAGCGGGCGGGAGGAGGTCATTAGAGCAGTACTTC. It encodes CASSLAGGRRSLEQYF.